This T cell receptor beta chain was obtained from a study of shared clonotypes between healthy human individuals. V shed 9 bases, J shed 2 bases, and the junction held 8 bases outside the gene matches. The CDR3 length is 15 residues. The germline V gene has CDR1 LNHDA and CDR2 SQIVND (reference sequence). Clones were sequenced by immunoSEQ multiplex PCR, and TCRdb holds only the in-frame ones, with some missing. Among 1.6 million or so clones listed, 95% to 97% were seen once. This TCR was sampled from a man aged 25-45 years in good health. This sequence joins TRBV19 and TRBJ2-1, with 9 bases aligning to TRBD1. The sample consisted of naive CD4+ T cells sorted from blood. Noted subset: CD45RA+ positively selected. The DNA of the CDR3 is TGTGCCAGCGGGACAGGGTTTTTCCCCTACAATGAGCAGTTCTTC. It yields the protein CASGTGFFPYNEQFF.